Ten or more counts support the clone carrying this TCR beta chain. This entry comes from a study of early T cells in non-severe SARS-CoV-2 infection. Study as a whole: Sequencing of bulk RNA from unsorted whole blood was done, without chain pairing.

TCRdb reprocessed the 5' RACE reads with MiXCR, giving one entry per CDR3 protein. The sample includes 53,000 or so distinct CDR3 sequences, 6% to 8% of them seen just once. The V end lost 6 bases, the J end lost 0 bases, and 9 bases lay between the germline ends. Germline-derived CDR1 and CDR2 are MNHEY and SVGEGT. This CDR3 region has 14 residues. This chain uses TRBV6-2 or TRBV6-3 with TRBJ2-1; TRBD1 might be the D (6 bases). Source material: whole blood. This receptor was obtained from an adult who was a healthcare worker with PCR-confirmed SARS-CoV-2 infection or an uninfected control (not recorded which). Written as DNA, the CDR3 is TGTGCCAGCAGCAGGGACATCTCCTACAATGAGCAGTTCTTC. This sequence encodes CASSRDISYNEQFF.